The clone carrying this T cell receptor (beta chain) was picked up a small number of times. As yet, its antigen is unknown. This record comes from a study of cytomegalovirus exposure and HLA in healthy donors. The CDR3 is 16 amino acids. Deletions cut 0 bases from V and 2 bases from J, with 13 bases between. Per the germline V gene, CDR1 is SGDLS and CDR2 is YYNGEE. Regarding the study as a whole: Among TCR beta chains of equal frequency, HLA-associated ones were more clonally expanded in a later analysis. The authors listed around 150 TCR beta chains as cytomegalovirus-associated.

PCR employed 60 Vbeta and 13 Jbeta primers. The protocol was immunoSEQ multiplex PCR, while the TCRdb copy is restricted to in-frame clones and leaves out a portion. This sample has 90,000 to 100,000 clones, with around 73% found just once. Sequenced material: PBMCs. This chain uses TRBV9 with TRBJ2-3; no clear D gene. The origin of this receptor is a woman in her fifties or sixties in good health and CMV-seronegative. CDR3 sequence (DNA): TGTGCCAGCAGCGTAGTTCCCACTTATCTCACAGATACGCAGTATTTT. This codes for CASSVVPTYLTDTQYF. Combining the CDR3 with reference TRBV9 and TRBJ2-3 gives the whole variable domain DSGVTQTPKHLITATGQRVTLRCSPRSGDLSVYWYQQSLDQGLQFLIQYYNGEERAKGNILERFSAQQFPDLHSELNLSSLELGDSALYFCASSVVPTYLTDTQYFGPGTRLTVL.